This passage covers 32 T cell receptor beta chains from one sample sequenced in a study of human T cells and chemical hapten exposure. MiXCR, applied by TCRdb to the RACE reads, yields one record per CDR3 protein. The sample lists fewer than 130,000 distinct CDR3 sequences; 9.5% to 11% were seen once. This sample's time point: patch test 1, 2 weeks after DPC sensitization. Indicated treatment: therapeutic diphenylcyclopropenone sensitization with weekly scalp DPC. The sample consisted of whole blood, taken in connection with sensitization to the hapten diphenylcyclopropenone (DPC). The source is a woman aged 40 to 50 with alopecia areata. Some clones in this sample may be carry-over from other donors' samples.

This clonotype has ten or more counts. CDR3 residues: CASSYKTGSSSQPQHF. CDR3 coding DNA: TGTGCCAGCAGTTACAAGACAGGGTCTTCTAGTCAGCCCCAGCATTTT. The chain joins TRBV6-6 to TRBJ1-5; the match to TRBD1 covers 7 bases. The V and J ends lost 2 bases and 6 bases, in that order; junction bases with no gene match: 10. The V gene's germline CDR1 is MNHNY and CDR2 SVGAGI (reference sequence). The CDR3 is 16 amino acids.

The V call is TRBV12-3 or TRBV12-4, the J call TRBJ2-1; a possible D gene is TRBD2 (5 bases). V lost 9 bases to trimming and J lost 7 bases, with 19 bases between them. The CDR3 loop spans 14 amino acids. The CDR3 loop is CASYHEGALNEQFF. CDR3 nucleotides: TGTGCCAGTTACCACGAGGGAGCTTTGAATGAGCAGTTCTTC.

The table lists this clonotype with many counts. The rearrangement uses TRBV6-2 or TRBV6-3 and TRBJ2-5; D is perhaps TRBD1 or TRBD2 (5 bases each). Germline V gene sequence: CDR1 MNHEY, CDR2 SVGEGT. The CDR3 extends over 14 amino acids. Trimming took off 5 bases at V and 2 bases at J, with 12 bases between the two ends. The CDR3 reads CASSVPGRQETQYF. In nucleotides, the CDR3 is TGTGCCAGCAGTGTCCCGGGGCGGCAAGAGACCCAGTACTTC.

This chain joins TRBV12-3 or TRBV12-4 and TRBJ2-2, with 9 bases identical to TRBD2. There are 17 residues in the CDR3. Trimming took 7 bases from V and 4 from J; bases not matched to a gene: 13. The CDR3: CASTDSGGRRRTGELFF. DNA for the CDR3: TGTGCCAGCACCGACAGCGGGGGGCGTCGTCGCACCGGGGAGCTGTTTTTT.

This clonotype has a handful of counts. This chain uses TRBV7-3 with TRBJ2-3; weak D call: TRBD2 (6 bases). V was clipped by 1 base and J by 3 bases, with 23 bases between them. The CDR3 loop spans 19 amino acids. The germline V gene encodes CDR1 SGHTA and CDR2 FQGTGA. In DNA, the CDR3 is TGTGCCAGCAGCTTAAATTCAGGCGGAGGGGATGGGTCGACAGATACGCAGTATTTT. Translation: CASSLNSGGGDGSTDTQYF.

This clonotype was seen many times. The chain links TRBV29-1 to TRBJ1-1; no reliable D call. The CDR3 sequence is 13 residues long. Deletions cut 1 base from V and 1 base from J, with 7 bases between. Germline CDR1 and CDR2: SQVTM and ANQGSEA. CDR3 DNA: TGCAGCGTTGAAGGTCAGCCGAACACTGAAGCTTTCTTT. Amino acid sequence: CSVEGQPNTEAFF.

This clonotype was recorded many times. This sequence joins TRBV6-5 and TRBJ1-2; unclear D gene. The germline V gene has CDR1 MNHEY and CDR2 SVGAGI. V was cut by 0 bases and J by 4 bases, with 3 bases left in between. The CDR3 has 12 amino acids. This CDR3 is CASSYSPYGYTF. CDR3 nucleotide sequence: TGTGCCAGCAGTTACTCCCCCTATGGCTACACCTTC.

The CDR3 sequence is CASSEGGKPQHF. The CDR3 DNA reads TGTGCCAGCAGTGAAGGCGGAAAGCCCCAGCATTTT. The chain links TRBV2 to TRBJ1-5, with unresolved D. In germline, CDR1 is SNHLY, CDR2 FYNNEI. The CDR3 totals 12 residues. V gave up 1 base and J gave up 8 bases, with 6 bases separating them.

For this clonotype: A single base separates this from a much larger clone, so it may be a read error. The rearrangement links TRBV27 to TRBJ1-4, with D possibly TRBD1 on 5 matching bases. The germline V gene encodes CDR1 MNHEY and CDR2 SMNVEV (reference sequence). This CDR3 has 12 residues. CDR3 DNA: TGTGCCAGCAGTATATCGGGGGGAAGGATGTTTTTT. Translating gives CASSISGGRMFF.

V and J are TRBV10-3 and TRBJ1-1, with 10 bases fitting TRBD1. Trimming cost V 6 bases and J 1 base; bases outside gene matches: 5. Germline lookup yields CDR1 ENHRY and CDR2 SYGVKD. The CDR3 spans 15 residues. Here the CDR3 DNA reads TGTGCCATCAGAGACAGGGGGCTGACGAACACTGAAGCTTTCTTT. Translated: CAIRDRGLTNTEAFF.

This clonotype appeared a few times. J is TRBJ1-2 and V is TRBV19; D unresolved. CDR1 LNHDA and CDR2 SQIVND come from the germline V gene (reference sequence). CDR3 length: 13 amino acids. The V end was cut by 4 bases, the J end by 3 bases, with 9 bases between. CDR3: CASSTQAHYGYTF. The CDR3 region has the DNA TGTGCCAGTAGTACCCAGGCACACTATGGCTACACCTTC.

The chain carries TRBV19 and TRBJ2-7; D remains ambiguous. V was clipped by 3 bases and J by 0 bases, with 6 bases between them. This CDR3 comprises 13 residues. Germline CDR1 reads LNHDA; CDR2 reads SQIVND (reference sequence). The CDR3 spells CASSMVPSYEQYF. CDR3 in DNA: TGTGCCAGTAGTATGGTCCCCTCCTACGAGCAGTACTTC.

V is TRBV6-2 or TRBV6-3 and J is TRBJ2-7; 7 nucleotides agree with TRBD2. Trimming at V came to 7 bases and at J to 0 bases, leaving 12 bases not matched to a gene. The V gene's germline CDR1 is MNHEY and CDR2 SVGEGT. The CDR3 is 16 amino acids. CDR3 sequence (DNA): TGTGCCAGCAAGCGAGGAGCGGGGATAAGCTCCTACGAGCAGTACTTC. Its translation: CASKRGAGISSYEQYF.

This clonotype was observed many times. As DNA, the CDR3 is TGTGCCAGCAGTAAGGACGGGTATAATTCACCCCTCCACTTT. It codes for CASSKDGYNSPLHF. The rearrangement joins TRBV6-5 to TRBJ1-6; no reliable D call. Trimming pared 5 bases from V and 4 bases from J, leaving 9 bases between. Per the germline V gene, CDR1 is MNHEY and CDR2 is SVGAGI. The CDR3 is made up of 14 amino acids.

This clonotype was found many times. The gene calls are TRBV19 and TRBJ2-5; D may be TRBD2 (5 bases). This CDR3 region has 13 residues. Trimming pared 7 bases from V and 4 bases from J, leaving 13 bases between. The V gene's germline CDR1 is LNHDA and CDR2 SQIVND (reference sequence). CDR3 in DNA: TGTGCCAGTAACCGGGGAACGGGAGAGACCCAGTACTTC. Protein sequence: CASNRGTGETQYF.

In its sample, this clonotype was seen many times. The chain recombines TRBV5-1 with TRBJ1-1; D remains ambiguous. CDR1 and CDR2 from the germline V gene are SGHRS and YFSETQ. CDR3 length equals 16 residues. Trimming shortened V by 3 bases and J by 3 bases, and 18 bases separated the two germline ends. The CDR3 DNA reads as TGCGCCAGCAGCTCAACTTGGCGGCGCAAAGACACTGAAGCTTTCTTT. Amino acid sequence: CASSSTWRRKDTEAFF.

The table lists this clonotype with many counts. The genes are TRBV25-1 and TRBJ2-7; TRBD1 matches at 7 bases. Germline V gene lookup returns CDR1 MGHDK and CDR2 SYGVNS. This CDR3 contains 15 residues. V dropped 2 bases and J dropped 0; count of bases not matched to a gene: 4. The DNA for the CDR3 is TGTGCCAGCAGTGAAGCGGCAGGGGGCTCCTACGAGCAGTACTTC. This codes for CASSEAAGGSYEQYF.

Concerning this clonotype: Sequence at one end of the junction differs from germline and may be a read error. The chain combines TRBV19 with TRBJ2-1; D possibly corresponds to TRBD2 (5 bases). CDR3 length: 12 amino acids. Germline CDR1 LNHDA, CDR2 SQIVND (reference sequence). In nucleotides, the CDR3 is TGTGCCAGTGGTATAAGGAGCGGTGAGCAGTTCTTC. Translation gives CASGIRSGEQFF.

At least ten counts were recorded for this clonotype. The chain recombines TRBV28 with TRBJ1-5; 7 nucleotides match TRBD1. The ends lost 1 base at V and 6 bases at J; junction bases unmatched: 12. CDR1 and CDR2 (germline): MDHEN, SYDVKM. This CDR3 is 17 amino acids long. CDR3 DNA: TGTGCCAGCAGTTTATCGGCCCCCGGGACAGCGGTTCAGCCCCAGCATTTT. Amino acid sequence: CASSLSAPGTAVQPQHF.

V is TRBV23-1 and J is TRBJ1-5; possibly TRBD1 for D (5 bases). TRBV23-1 is an open reading frame, and its role is uncertain. With 4 bases removed from V and 4 bases from J, the gap between germline ends came to 11 bases. This CDR3 is built from 14 residues. Here the CDR3 reads CASSPGTPNQPQHF. CDR3 nucleotides: TGCGCCAGCAGTCCCGGGACGCCGAATCAGCCCCAGCATTTT.

This clonotype was picked up many times. The chain combines TRBV30 with TRBJ1-2; TRBD1 matches at 8 bases. V shed 3 bases and J 2 bases; nucleotides not matched to a gene: 2. The CDR3 runs 13 residues. Germline CDR1 GTSNPN, CDR2 SVGIG (reference sequence). The CDR3 DNA reads TGTGCCTGGAGCAGGACAGGGAACTATGGCTACACCTTC. Its translation is CAWSRTGNYGYTF. The variable domain in full, with the rest retrieved from reference TRBV30 and TRBJ1-2, is SQTIHQWPATLVQPVGSPLSLECTVEGTSNPNLYWYRQAAGRGLQLLFYSVGIGQISSEVPQNLSASRPQDRQFILSSKKLLLSDSGFYLCAWSRTGNYGYTFGSGTRLTVV.

The J gene is TRBJ2-1, the V gene TRBV9, with 13 bases fitting TRBD2. V dropped 3 bases and J dropped 6; count of bases not matched to a gene: 6. The germline CDR1 and CDR2 sequences are SGDLS and YYNGEE. This CDR3 comprises 16 residues. Written as DNA, the CDR3 is TGTGCCAGCAGCGCCTCCGGGACTAGCGGGACCAATGAGCAGTTCTTC. This encodes CASSASGTSGTNEQFF.

The CDR3 DNA follows: TGCAGCGTCGGCAGTGGGTACAATGAGCAGTTCTTC. Translation: CSVGSGYNEQFF. This chain connects TRBV29-1 to TRBJ2-1; D gene unclear. The CDR3 is 12 amino acids. V dropped 6 bases and J dropped 4 bases, with 10 bases sitting between them. Germline-derived CDR1 and CDR2 are SQVTM and ANQGSEA.

The chain uses TRBV10-3 and TRBJ2-1, with D uncertain. Germline V CDR1 and CDR2: ENHRY, SYGVKD. This CDR3 spans 14 amino acids. V was pared by 2 bases and J by 0 bases, with 5 bases between. CDR3 region: CAISELSSYNEQFF. The CDR3 DNA is TGTGCCATCAGTGAGCTGAGCTCCTACAATGAGCAGTTCTTC.

The chain carries TRBV2 and TRBJ2-2, with D tentatively TRBD1 or TRBD2 (5 bases each). V lost 6 bases to trimming and J lost 12 bases, with 20 bases between them. This CDR3 is built from 14 residues. Germline assignment: CDR1 SNHLY and CDR2 FYNNEI. The CDR3 bases are TGTGCCAGCAGGACAAACCCGGGACCCCGGAAGCTGTTTTTT. Residues: CASRTNPGPRKLFF.

This clonotype was counted many times. The chain carries TRBV28 and TRBJ1-5; no clear D. The V gene lost 3 bases and the J gene lost 3 bases, with 9 bases spanning the gap. This CDR3 is built from 14 residues. CDR1 MDHEN and CDR2 SYDVKM come from the germline V gene. The CDR3 coding sequence is TGTGCCAGCAGTTTCGTAGTTTACAATCAGCCCCAGCATTTT. Protein: CASSFVVYNQPQHF.

This clonotype was observed a few times. The CDR3 region has the DNA TGTGCCAGCAGCTTGGCAGGGTCACTAAATTCACCCCTCCACTTT. Encoded protein: CASSLAGSLNSPLHF. The chain combines TRBV5-4 with TRBJ1-6; D may be TRBD1 (5 bases). The germline V and J ends were trimmed by 0 bases and 7 bases, with 11 bases remaining between them. The germline V gene encodes CDR1 SGHNT and CDR2 YYREEE (reference sequence). The CDR3 consists of 15 residues.

The chain has TRBV15 and TRBJ1-1; TRBD1 might be the D (6 bases). CDR1 and CDR2 (germline): LNHNV, YYDKDF (reference sequence). Trimming took 0 bases from V and 1 from J, leaving 12 bases between them. The CDR3 is 16 amino acids. This CDR3 reads CATSRDGGGPNTEAFF. The CDR3 DNA is TGTGCCACCAGCAGAGACGGGGGCGGACCGAACACTGAAGCTTTCTTT.

V is TRBV10-3 and J is TRBJ2-3; D possibly corresponds to TRBD2 (5 bases). CDR1 is ENHRY, CDR2 SYGVKD, per germline. The V end was cut by 10 bases, the J end by 2 bases, with 16 bases between. The CDR3 loop spans 14 amino acids. CDR3 protein: CATRDGRSTDTQYF. The CDR3 region has the DNA TGTGCCACCCGGGATGGGCGATCCACAGATACGCAGTATTTT.

This clonotype was seen at least ten times. V is TRBV18 and J is TRBJ1-2; D gene uncertain. Germline CDR1 and CDR2: KGHSH and LQKENI. V was shortened by 2 bases and J by 6 bases, with 7 bases between the two germline ends. CDR3 length equals 12 residues. Written as DNA, the CDR3 is TGTGCCAGCTCACCAATGAGGGATGGCTACACCTTC. It is translated as CASSPMRDGYTF.

The sample holds many counts of this clonotype. The gene calls are TRBV11-2 and TRBJ2-5; D is uncertain. V lost 3 bases, J lost 1 base, and 6 bases lay in between. The length of the CDR3 is 13 residues. Germline loops: CDR1 SGHAT, CDR2 FQNNGV. CDR3 sequence: CASSLGLQETQYF. Here the CDR3 DNA reads TGTGCCAGCAGCTTGGGCCTCCAAGAGACCCAGTACTTC.

V is TRBV20-1 and J is TRBJ2-7; D tentatively fits TRBD1 or TRBD2 (6 bases each). Germline V gives CDR1 DFQATT, CDR2 SNEGSKA (reference sequence). This CDR3 comprises 13 residues. Between the trimmed V and J ends, which lost 3 bases and 7 bases, there was a span of 16 bases. CDR3 sequence: CSASGGGKGEQYF. The CDR3 DNA reads as TGCAGTGCTAGCGGAGGGGGGAAGGGGGAGCAGTACTTC.